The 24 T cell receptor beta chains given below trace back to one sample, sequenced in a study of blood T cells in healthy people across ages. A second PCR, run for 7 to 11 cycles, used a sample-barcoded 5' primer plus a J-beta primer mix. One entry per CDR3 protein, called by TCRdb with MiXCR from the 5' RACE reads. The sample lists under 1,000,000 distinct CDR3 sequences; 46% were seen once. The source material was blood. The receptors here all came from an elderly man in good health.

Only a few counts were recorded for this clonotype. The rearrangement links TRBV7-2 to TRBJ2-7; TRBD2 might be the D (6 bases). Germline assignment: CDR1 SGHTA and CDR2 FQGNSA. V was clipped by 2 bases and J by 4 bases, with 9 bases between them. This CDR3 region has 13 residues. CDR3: CASSLQRAYEQYF. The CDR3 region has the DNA TGTGCCAGCAGCTTACAGCGGGCTTACGAGCAGTACTTC.

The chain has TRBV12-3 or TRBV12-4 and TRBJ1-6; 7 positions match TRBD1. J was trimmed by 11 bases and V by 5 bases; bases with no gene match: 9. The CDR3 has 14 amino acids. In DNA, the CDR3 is TGTGCCAGCAGTATAGACAGGGTTCGGACACCCCTCCACTTT. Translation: CASSIDRVRTPLHF.

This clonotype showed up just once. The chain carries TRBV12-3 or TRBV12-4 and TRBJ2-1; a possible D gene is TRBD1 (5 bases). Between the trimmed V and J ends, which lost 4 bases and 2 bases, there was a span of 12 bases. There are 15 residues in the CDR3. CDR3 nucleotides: TGTGCCAGCAGTTGTGGGGCGGTCCCCTACAATGAGCAGTTCTTC. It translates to CASSCGAVPYNEQFF.

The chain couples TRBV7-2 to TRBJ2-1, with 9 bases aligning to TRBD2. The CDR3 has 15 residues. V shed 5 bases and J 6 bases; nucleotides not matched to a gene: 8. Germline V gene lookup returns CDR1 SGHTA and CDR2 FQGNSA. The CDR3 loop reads CASSISGSSLNEQFF. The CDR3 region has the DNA TGTGCCAGCAGCATTAGCGGGAGTTCCCTCAATGAGCAGTTCTTC.

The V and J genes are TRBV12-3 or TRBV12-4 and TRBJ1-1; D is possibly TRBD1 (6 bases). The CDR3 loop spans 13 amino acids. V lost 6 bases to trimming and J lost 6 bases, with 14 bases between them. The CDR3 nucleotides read TGTGCCAGCAGCCCAACAGGGTCTCCTGAAGCTTTCTTT. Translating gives CASSPTGSPEAFF.

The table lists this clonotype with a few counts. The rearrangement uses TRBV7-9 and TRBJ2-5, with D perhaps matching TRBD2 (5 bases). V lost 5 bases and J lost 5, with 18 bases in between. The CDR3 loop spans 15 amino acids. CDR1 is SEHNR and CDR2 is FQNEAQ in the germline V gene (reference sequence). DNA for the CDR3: TGTGCCAGCAGCCCCCCGGCGGGCAGTTGGGAGACCCAGTACTTC. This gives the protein CASSPPAGSWETQYF.

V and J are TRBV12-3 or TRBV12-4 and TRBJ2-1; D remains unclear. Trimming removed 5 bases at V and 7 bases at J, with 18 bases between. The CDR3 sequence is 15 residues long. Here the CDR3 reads CASSPRQGSVNEQFF. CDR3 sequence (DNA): TGTGCCAGCAGTCCCAGGCAAGGGTCTGTGAATGAGCAGTTCTTC.

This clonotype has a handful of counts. The CDR3 region is CASSLGDLVYGYTF. Written as DNA, the CDR3 is TGTGCCAGCAGCTTAGGGGACCTAGTATATGGCTACACCTTC. The chain has TRBV7-9 and TRBJ1-2; D is perhaps TRBD1 (5 bases). Germline CDR1 is SEHNR and CDR2 is FQNEAQ (reference sequence). The CDR3 consists of 14 residues. V was pared by 1 base and J by 5 bases, with 11 bases between. Drawing the rest from reference TRBV7-9 and TRBJ1-2, the complete variable domain is DTGVSQNPRHKITKRGQNVTFRCDPISEHNRLYWYRQTLGQGPEFLTYFQNEAQLEKSRLLSDRFSAERPKGSFSTLEIQRTEQGDSAMYLCASSLGDLVYGYTFGSGTRLTVV.

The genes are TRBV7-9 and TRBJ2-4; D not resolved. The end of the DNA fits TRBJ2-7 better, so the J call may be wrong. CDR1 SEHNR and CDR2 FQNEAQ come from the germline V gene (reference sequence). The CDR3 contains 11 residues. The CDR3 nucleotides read TGTGCCAGCAGCCCACAGTTCGAGCAGTACTTC. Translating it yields CASSPQFEQYF.

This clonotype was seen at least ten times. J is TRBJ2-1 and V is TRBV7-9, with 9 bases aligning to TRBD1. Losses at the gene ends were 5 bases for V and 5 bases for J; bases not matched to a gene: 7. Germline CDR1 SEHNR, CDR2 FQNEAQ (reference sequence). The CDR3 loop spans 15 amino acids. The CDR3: CASSPRGDRDNEQFF. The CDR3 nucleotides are TGTGCCAGCAGCCCCCGGGGGGACAGGGACAATGAGCAGTTCTTC.

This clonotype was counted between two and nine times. CDR3 DNA: TGTGCCAGCAGTCCAGCTAGCGGGAGGTACGGAGATACGCAGTATTTT. It translates to CASSPASGRYGDTQYF. J is TRBJ2-3 and V is TRBV6-2 or TRBV6-3, with TRBD2 matching over 11 bases. From germline, CDR1 is MNHEY and CDR2 SVGEGT. The V and J ends lost 5 bases and 5 bases, in that order; junction bases with no gene match: 9. This CDR3 has 16 amino acids.

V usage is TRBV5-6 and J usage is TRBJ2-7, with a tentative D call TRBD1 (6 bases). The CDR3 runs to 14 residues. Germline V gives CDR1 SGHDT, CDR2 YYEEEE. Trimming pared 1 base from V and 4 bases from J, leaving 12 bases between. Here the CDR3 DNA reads TGTGCCAGCAGCTTGTCCCAGGGGTTGTACGAGCAGTACTTC. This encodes CASSLSQGLYEQYF.

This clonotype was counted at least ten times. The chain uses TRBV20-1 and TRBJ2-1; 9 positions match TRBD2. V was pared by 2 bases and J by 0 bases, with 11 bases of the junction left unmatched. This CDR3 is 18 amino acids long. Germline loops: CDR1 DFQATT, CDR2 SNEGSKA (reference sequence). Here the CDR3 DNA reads TGCAGTGCTAGAATAGCGGGAGCATCCACCCACTCCTACAATGAGCAGTTCTTC. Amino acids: CSARIAGASTHSYNEQFF.

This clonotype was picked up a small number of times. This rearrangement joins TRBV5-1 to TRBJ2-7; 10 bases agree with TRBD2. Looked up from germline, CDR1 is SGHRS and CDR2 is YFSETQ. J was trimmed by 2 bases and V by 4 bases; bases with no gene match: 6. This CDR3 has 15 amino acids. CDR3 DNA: TGCGCCAGCAGCATACAAGCGGGAGGGGCCTACGAGCAGTACTTC. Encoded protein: CASSIQAGGAYEQYF.

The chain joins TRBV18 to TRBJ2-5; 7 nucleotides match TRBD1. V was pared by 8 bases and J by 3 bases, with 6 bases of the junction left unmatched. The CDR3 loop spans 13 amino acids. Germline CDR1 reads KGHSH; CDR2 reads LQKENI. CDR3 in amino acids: CASAYDREETQYF. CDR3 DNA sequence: TGTGCCAGCGCATATGACAGGGAAGAGACCCAGTACTTC.

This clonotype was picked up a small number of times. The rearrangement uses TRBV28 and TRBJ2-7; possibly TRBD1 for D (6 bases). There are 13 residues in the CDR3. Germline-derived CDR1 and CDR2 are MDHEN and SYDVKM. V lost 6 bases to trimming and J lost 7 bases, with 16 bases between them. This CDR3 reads CASRPQGLGEQYF. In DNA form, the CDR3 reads TGTGCCAGCAGGCCACAGGGATTAGGGGAGCAGTACTTC.

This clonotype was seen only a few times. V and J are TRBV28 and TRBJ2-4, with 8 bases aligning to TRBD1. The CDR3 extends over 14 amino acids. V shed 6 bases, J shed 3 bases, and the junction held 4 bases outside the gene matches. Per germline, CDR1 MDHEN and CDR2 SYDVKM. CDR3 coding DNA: TGTGCCAGCAGACAGACAGGGGACAAAAACATTCAGTACTTC. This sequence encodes CASRQTGDKNIQYF.

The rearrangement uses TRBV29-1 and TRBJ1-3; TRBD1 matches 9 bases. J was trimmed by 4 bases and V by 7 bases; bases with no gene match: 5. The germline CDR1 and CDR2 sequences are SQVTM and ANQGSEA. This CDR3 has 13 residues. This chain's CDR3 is CSAGTGSGNTIYF. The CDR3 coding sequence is TGCAGCGCCGGGACAGGGTCAGGAAACACCATATATTTT.

Here the CDR3 DNA reads TGCGCCAGCAGCTTGGGGACAGTAGTAAGAAACACCATATATTTT. It encodes CASSLGTVVRNTIYF. The V call is TRBV5-1, the J call TRBJ1-3; TRBD1 might be the D (6 bases). The CDR3 is 15 residues long. The ends were cut back, 0 bases at V and 5 bases at J, with 12 bases in the middle. Germline V gives CDR1 SGHRS, CDR2 YFSETQ.

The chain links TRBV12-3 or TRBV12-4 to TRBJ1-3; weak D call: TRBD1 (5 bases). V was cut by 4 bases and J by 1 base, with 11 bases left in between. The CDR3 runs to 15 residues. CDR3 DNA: TGTGCCAGCAGTTCGGCAGGGATATCTGGAAACACCATATATTTT. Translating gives CASSSAGISGNTIYF.

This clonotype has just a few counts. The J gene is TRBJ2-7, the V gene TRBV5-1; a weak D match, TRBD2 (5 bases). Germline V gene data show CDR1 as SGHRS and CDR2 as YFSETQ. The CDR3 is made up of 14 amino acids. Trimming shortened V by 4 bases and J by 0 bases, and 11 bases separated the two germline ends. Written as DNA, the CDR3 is TGCGCCAGCAGCCTTCTCGGGGACTCCTACGAGCAGTACTTC. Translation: CASSLLGDSYEQYF.

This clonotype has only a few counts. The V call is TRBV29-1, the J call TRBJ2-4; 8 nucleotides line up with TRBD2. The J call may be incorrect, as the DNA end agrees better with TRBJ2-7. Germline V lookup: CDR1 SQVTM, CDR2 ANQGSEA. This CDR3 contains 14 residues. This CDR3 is CSVGGLAGSGEQYF. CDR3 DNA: TGCAGCGTTGGGGGCTTAGCGGGATCGGGCGAGCAGTACTTC.

This CDR3 reads CASSSTYGTSGDTQYF. DNA of the CDR3: TGTGCCAGCAGCTCAACCTATGGGACTAGCGGAGATACGCAGTATTTT. The genes are TRBV13 and TRBJ2-3, with 11 bases matching TRBD2. The germline CDR1 and CDR2 sequences are PRHDT and FYEKMQ (reference sequence). V gave up 4 bases and J gave up 5 bases; unmatched junction bases: 8. This CDR3 region has 16 residues.

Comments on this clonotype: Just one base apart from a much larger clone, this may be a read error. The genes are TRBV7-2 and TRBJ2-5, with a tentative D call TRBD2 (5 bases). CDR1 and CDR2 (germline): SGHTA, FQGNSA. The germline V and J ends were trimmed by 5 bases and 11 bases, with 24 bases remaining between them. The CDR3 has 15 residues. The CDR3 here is CASSPGYRTAHEQYF. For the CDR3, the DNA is TGTGCCAGCAGCCCCGGGTATAGGACTGCACATGAGCAGTACTTC.